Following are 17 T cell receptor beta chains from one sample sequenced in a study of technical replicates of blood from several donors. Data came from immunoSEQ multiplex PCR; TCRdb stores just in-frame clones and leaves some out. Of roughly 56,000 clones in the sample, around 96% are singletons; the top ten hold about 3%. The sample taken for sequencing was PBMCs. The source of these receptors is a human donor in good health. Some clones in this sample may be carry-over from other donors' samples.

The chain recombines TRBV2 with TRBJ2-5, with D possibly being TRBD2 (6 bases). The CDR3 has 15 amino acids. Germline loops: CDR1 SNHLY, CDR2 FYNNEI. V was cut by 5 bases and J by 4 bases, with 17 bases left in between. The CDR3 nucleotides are TGTGCCAGCAGTATTTCGACTAGTCTTGTAGAGACCCAGTACTTC. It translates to CASSISTSLVETQYF.

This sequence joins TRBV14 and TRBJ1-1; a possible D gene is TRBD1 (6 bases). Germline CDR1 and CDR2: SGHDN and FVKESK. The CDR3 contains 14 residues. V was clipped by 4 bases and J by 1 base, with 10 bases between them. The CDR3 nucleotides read TGTGCCAGCAGCCCTCGGACAGCGAACACTGAAGCTTTCTTT. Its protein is CASSPRTANTEAFF.

The CDR3 protein is CASSLRGGYETYEQYF. The CDR3 DNA is TGTGCCAGCAGCTTAAGGGGGGGCTACGAAACCTACGAGCAGTACTTC. J is TRBJ2-7 and V is TRBV7-2, with D perhaps matching TRBD2 (7 bases). V lost 2 bases, J lost 2 bases, and 16 bases lay in between. This CDR3 has 16 amino acids. Germline loops: CDR1 SGHTA, CDR2 FQGNSA. Full variable domain (outside the CDR3, taken from reference TRBV7-2 and TRBJ2-7): GAGVSQSPSNKVTEKGKDVELRCDPISGHTALYWYRQSLGQGLEFLIYFQGNSAPDKSGLPSDRFSAERTGGSVSTLTIQRTQQEDSAVYLCASSLRGGYETYEQYFGPGTRLTVT.

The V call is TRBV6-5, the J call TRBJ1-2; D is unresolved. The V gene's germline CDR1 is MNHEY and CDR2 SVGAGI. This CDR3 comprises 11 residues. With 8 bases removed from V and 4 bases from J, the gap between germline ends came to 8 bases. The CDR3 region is CASVSLYGYTF. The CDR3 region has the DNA TGTGCCAGCGTCAGTCTCTATGGCTACACCTTC.

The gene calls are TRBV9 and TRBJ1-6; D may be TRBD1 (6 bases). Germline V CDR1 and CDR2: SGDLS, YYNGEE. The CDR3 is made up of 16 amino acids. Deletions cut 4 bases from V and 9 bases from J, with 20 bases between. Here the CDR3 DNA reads TGTGCCAGCAGCCCGACCTTACAGGGCCAGGGTTCACCCCTCCACTTT. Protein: CASSPTLQGQGSPLHF.

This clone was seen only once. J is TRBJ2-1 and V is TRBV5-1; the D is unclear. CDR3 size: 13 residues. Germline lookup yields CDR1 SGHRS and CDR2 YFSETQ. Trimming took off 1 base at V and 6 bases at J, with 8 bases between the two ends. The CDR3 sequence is CASSLLPVNEQFF. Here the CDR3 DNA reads TGCGCCAGCAGCTTGCTCCCTGTCAATGAGCAGTTCTTC.

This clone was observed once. The CDR3 bases are TGTGCCAGCAGCTTGGGAGGGACAGTATACGAGCAGTACTTC. It translates to CASSLGGTVYEQYF. The chain couples TRBV5-4 to TRBJ2-7, with TRBD1 matching 7 bases. Germline-derived CDR1 and CDR2 are SGHNT and YYREEE (reference sequence). There are 14 residues in the CDR3. V lost 0 bases and J lost 4; bases outside the gene matches: 4.

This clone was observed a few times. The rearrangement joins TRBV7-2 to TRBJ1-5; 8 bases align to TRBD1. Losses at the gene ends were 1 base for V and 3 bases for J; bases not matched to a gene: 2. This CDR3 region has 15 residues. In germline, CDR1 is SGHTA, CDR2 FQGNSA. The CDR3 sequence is CASSLGQGFNQPQHF. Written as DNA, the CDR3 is TGTGCCAGCAGCTTAGGACAGGGGTTCAATCAGCCCCAGCATTTT.

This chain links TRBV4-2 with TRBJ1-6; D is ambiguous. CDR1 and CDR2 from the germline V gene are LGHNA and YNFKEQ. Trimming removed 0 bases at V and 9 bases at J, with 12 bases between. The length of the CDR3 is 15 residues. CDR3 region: CASSQDPQDISPLHF. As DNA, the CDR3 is TGTGCCAGCAGCCAAGATCCCCAGGATATTTCACCCCTCCACTTT.

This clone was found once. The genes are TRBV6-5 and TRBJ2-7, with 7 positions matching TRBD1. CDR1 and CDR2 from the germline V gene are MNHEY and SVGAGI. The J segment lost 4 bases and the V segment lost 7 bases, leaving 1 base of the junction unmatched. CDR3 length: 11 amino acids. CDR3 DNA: TGTGCCAGCACAGGGGGATACGAGCAGTACTTC. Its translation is CASTGGYEQYF.

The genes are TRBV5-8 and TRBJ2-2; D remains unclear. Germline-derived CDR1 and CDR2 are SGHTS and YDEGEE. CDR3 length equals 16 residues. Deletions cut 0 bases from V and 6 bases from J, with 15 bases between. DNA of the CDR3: TGTGCCAGCAGCTTGGGCTGGGTCGTTGGGCCCGGGGAGCTGTTTTTT. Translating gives CASSLGWVVGPGELFF.

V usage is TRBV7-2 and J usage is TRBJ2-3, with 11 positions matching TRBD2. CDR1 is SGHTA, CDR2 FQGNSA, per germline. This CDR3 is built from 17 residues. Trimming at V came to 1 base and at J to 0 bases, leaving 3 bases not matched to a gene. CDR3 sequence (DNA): TGTGCCAGCAGCTTAGTGGGGACTAGCGGAAGCACAGATACGCAGTATTTT. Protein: CASSLVGTSGSTDTQYF.

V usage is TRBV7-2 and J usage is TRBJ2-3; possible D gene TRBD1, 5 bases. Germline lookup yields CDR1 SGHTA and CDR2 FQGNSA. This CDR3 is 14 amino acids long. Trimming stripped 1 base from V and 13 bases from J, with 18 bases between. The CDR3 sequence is CASSLGPGSEDEYF. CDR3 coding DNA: TGTGCCAGCAGCTTAGGTCCAGGGTCAGAAGACGAGTATTTT.

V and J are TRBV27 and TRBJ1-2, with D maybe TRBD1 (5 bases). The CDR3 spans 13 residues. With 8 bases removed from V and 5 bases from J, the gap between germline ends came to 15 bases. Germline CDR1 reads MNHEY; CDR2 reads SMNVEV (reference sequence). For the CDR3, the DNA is TGTGCCAGCCACCCCCAGGGTAGATATGGCTACACCTTC. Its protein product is CASHPQGRYGYTF.

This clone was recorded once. The chain's CDR3 is CASRQNTEAFF. DNA for the CDR3: TGTGCCAGCAGACAGAACACTGAAGCTTTCTTT. The rearrangement uses TRBV2 and TRBJ1-1, with D unresolved. Trimming removed 6 bases from V and 1 base from J, with 3 bases in between. This CDR3 comprises 11 residues. CDR1 is SNHLY and CDR2 is FYNNEI in the germline V gene.

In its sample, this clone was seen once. In DNA, the CDR3 is TGTGCCAGTAGTCTCCCCCGGACAGGGACCTATGGCTACACCTTC. It specifies CASSLPRTGTYGYTF. The V and J genes are TRBV19 and TRBJ1-2, with 8 positions matching TRBD1. Germline loops: CDR1 LNHDA, CDR2 SQIVND (reference sequence). CDR3 size: 15 residues. V lost 5 bases, J lost 4 bases, and 9 bases stayed unmatched.

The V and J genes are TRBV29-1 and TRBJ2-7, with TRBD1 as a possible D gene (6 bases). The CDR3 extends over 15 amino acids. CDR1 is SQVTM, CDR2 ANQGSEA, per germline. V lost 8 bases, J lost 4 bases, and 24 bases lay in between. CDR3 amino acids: CSIFGTSETPYEQYF. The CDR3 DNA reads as TGCAGCATTTTCGGGACATCCGAAACCCCTTACGAGCAGTACTTC.